One TCR beta chain is described in this entry. Its antigen remains undetermined. No base quality information exists; no much larger clone differs at one position. Collaborating institutions collected whole blood in K2EDTA tubes following their own protocols. For TCRbeta analysis, collaborators shipped samples as frozen whole blood, isolated PBMCs, or DNA extracted from either of those sample types. TCRbeta CDR3 regions were amplified from genomic DNA using the immunoSEQ Assay, a bias-controlled multiplex PCR. On the authors' methods: Nucleated cell counts per sample were estimated from amplification of reference gene primers within the assay. Sequence reads were collapsed and filtered to measure the absolute abundance of every unique TCRbeta CDR3 rearrangement. For each sample, productive Simpson clonality was calculated as the square root of Simpson's diversity index across productive rearrangements. Sourced from immuneACCESS, this table was stored by TCRdb with only in-frame sequences that have V and J called. A share of the clones is absent; for the studies checked, an unresolved V gene accounts for under half, and the remainder has no known explanation. The DNA was the basis for D and trimming; V, J and clone size are from that table. Across this sample there are 150,000 to 200,000 clones, with around 87% seen only once. About 2.7% of the sample lies in the top ten.

The sample is drawn from a study of blood T cell repertoires in COVID-19 (dated by TCRdb to 2020 to 2021). In the study overall: Collaborator samples came from the United States, Italy and Spain and covered acute and convalescent phases of COVID-19. The prospective study material was composed of cDNA or gDNA derived from T cells, B-cell-depleted T cells, or PBMCs. A de-identified subject ID, COVID-19 status, age in years and sex were almost always included in the sample metadata. Samples were obtained from the ongoing ImmuneRACE study (first 160 participants) and from some 1,300 subjects provided by 6 global collaborators. Where available, HLA class I and class II types were taken from metadata supplied by the sample provider and were not determined by assay-based typing. The dataset comprised deeply sampled blood TCRbeta repertoires from subjects exposed to, actively infected with, or recovered from COVID-19. The repertoires were released in a freely available public database intended as a resource for research on the immune response to SARS-CoV-2.

The germline V gene encodes CDR1 GTSNPN and CDR2 SVGIG (reference sequence). Deletion took 0 bases off V and 0 bases off J, with a span of 7 bases between the germline ends. Measured from the cysteine to the phenylalanine, the CDR3 is 14 residues long. The read is trimmed to its CDR3 DNA, 42 bases read in frame from base 1. The research as a whole found: Clinical and demographic metadata were provided uncurated, with the amount varying by source and participant.

The source is a man aged 35 to 55 with active or convalescent COVID-19. Here the chain combines TRBV30 and TRBJ2-3; the D gene assignment is ambiguous. The material sequenced was peripheral blood. CDR3 sequence: CAWSVNWSTDTQYF. The base sequence is TGTGCCTGGAGTGTAAACTGGAGCACAGATACGCAGTATTTT.